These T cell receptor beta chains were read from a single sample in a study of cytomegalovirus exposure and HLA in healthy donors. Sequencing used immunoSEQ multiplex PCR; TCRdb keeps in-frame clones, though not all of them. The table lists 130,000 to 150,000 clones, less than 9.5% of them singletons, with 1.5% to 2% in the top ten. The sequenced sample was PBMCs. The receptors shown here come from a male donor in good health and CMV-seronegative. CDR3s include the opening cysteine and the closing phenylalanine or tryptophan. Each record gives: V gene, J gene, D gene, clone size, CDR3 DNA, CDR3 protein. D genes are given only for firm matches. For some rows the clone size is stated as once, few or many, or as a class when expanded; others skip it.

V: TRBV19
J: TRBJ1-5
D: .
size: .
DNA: TGTGCCAGTAGTATTGCCGGGGGTCAGCCCCAGCATTTT
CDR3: CASSIAGGQPQHF

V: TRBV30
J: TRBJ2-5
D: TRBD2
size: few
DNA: TGTGCCTGGAGTGGGGGCCCGGGTGGGCGGGAGCAAGAGACCCAGTACTTC
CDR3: CAWSGGPGGREQETQYF

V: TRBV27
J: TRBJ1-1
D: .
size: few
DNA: TGTGCCAGCAGTTTATATGGGGGCGAGAACACTGAAGCTTTCTTT
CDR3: CASSLYGGENTEAFF

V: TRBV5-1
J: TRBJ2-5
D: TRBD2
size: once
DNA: TGCGCCAGCACCCCCGGGACTAGCGGCCAAGAGACCCAGTACTTC
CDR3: CASTPGTSGQETQYF

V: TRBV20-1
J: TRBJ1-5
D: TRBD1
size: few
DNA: TGCAGTGCCACAGGGGTTGCCCAGCATTTT
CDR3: CSATGVAQHF

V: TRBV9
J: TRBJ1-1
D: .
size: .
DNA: TGTGCCAGCAGCGTTCGTATGAACACTGAAGCTTTCTTT
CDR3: CASSVRMNTEAFF

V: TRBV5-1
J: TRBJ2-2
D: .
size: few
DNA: TGCGCCAGCAGCTTGGTGGGGGCATTCACCGGGGAGCTGTTTTTT
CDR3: CASSLVGAFTGELFF

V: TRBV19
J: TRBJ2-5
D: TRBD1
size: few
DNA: TGTGCCAGTAGTACCTCCGGGACAGGGTTCTTGGGGACCCAGTACTTC
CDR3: CASSTSGTGFLGTQYF

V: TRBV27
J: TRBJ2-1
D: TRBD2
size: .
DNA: TGTGCCAGCAGGTGGGGTAGCGGGAGGGCCGGGGGTGAGCAGTTCTTC
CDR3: CASRWGSGRAGGEQFF

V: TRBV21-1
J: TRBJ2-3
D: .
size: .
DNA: TGTGCCAGCAGAACCACCGGGACTAGCGGGAGGTTATCAGGGGATACGCAGTATTTT
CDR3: CASRTTGTSGRLSGDTQYF

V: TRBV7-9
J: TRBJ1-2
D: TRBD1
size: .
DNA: TGTGCCAGCAGCTTCTCCAAACAGGGGGTACCTTTCGATGGCTACACCTTC
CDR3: CASSFSKQGVPFDGYTF

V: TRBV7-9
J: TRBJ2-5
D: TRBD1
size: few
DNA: TGTGCCAGCAGGAACAGGGGGGAGACCCAGTACTTC
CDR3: CASRNRGETQYF

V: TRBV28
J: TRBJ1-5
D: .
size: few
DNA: TGTGCCAGCAGTTTTGGAGGGAGGCAGCCCCAGCATTTT
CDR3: CASSFGGRQPQHF

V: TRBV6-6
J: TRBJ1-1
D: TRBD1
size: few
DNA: TGTGCCAGCAACAGGGGCAACACTGAAGCTTTCTTT
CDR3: CASNRGNTEAFF

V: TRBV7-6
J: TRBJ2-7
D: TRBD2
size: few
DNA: TGTGCCAGCAGCTTAGGACTAGCATTCTACGAGCAGTACTTC
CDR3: CASSLGLAFYEQYF

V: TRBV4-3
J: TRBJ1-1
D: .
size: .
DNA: TGCGCCAGCAGCCAAGAGTCACTGGGCAGGGGGAACACTGAAGCTTTCTTT
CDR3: CASSQESLGRGNTEAFF

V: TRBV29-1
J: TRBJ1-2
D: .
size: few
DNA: TGCAGCGTTGTGTTTACCTCTAGAGCGGGCTACACCTTC
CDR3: CSVVFTSRAGYTF

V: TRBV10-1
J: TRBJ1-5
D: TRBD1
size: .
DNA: TGCGCCAGCAGTGAGTCTAGAGGACAGGGGGAGTCGAATAGCAATCAGCCCCAGCATTTT
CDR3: CASSESRGQGESNSNQPQHF

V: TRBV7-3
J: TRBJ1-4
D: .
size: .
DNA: TGTGCCAGCAGCTTAAATGACATCGAGGAAAAACTGTTTTTT
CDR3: CASSLNDIEEKLFF

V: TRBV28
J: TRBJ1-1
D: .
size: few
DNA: TGTGCCAGCAGTTTAACACGGACAGCTGAAGCTTTCTTT
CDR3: CASSLTRTAEAFF

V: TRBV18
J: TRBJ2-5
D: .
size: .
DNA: TGTGCCAGCTCACCACCGGGCGAAGAGACCCAGTACTTC
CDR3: CASSPPGEETQYF

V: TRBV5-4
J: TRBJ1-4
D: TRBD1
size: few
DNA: TGTGCCAGCAGCTCTGCTGGCCAGGGGGATGAAAAACTGTTTTTT
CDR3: CASSSAGQGDEKLFF

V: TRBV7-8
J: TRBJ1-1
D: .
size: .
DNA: TGTGCCAGCAGCTTAGCGTCGGCCCCCGCGGGCACTGAAGCTTTCTTT
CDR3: CASSLASAPAGTEAFF

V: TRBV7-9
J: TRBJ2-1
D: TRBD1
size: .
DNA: TGTGCCAGCAGCTCGGGGGACAGGGACGGGGAGTTCTTC
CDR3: CASSSGDRDGEFF

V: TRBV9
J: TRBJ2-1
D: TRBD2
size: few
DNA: TGTGCCAGCAGCGTAGCAGCGGGAGAGCTGTATGAGCAGTTCTTC
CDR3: CASSVAAGELYEQFF

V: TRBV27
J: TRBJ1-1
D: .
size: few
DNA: TGTGCCAGCAGTCCAGAACAGGGACGGGGCACTGAAGCTTTCTTT
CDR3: CASSPEQGRGTEAFF

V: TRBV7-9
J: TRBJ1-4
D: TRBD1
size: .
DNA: TGTGCCAGCAGCATAACAGGGGGGGACGAAAAACTGTTTTTT
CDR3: CASSITGGDEKLFF

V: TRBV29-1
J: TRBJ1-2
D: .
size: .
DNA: TGCAGCGTTGTAAAGGAACGCGAGGCTGGCTACACCTTC
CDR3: CSVVKEREAGYTF

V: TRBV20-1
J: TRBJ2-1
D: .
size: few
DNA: TGCAGTGCTACCCCCCTCAATGAGCAGTTCTTC
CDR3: CSATPLNEQFF

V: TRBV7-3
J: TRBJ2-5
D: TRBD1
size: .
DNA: TGTGCCAGCAGCCGACAGGGGGACGGAGAGACCCAGTACTTC
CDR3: CASSRQGDGETQYF

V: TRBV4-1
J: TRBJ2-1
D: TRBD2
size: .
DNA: TGCGCCAGCAGCCAAGACCCTCTAGCGGGGGGCTACAATGAGCAGTTCTTC
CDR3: CASSQDPLAGGYNEQFF

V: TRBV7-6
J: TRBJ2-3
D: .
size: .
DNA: TGTGCCACCCGGGAGTCTAGCAGAGATACGCAGTATTTT
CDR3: CATRESSRDTQYF

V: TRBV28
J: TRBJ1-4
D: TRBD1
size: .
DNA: TGTGCCAGCACTCGACAGGGCTCAACTAATGAAAAACTGTTTTTT
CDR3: CASTRQGSTNEKLFF

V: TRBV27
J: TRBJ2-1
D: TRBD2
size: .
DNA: TGTGCCAGCAGTTTTAGCGCTGGGACTAGCGGGAGCTCCTACAATGAGCAGTTCTTC
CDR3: CASSFSAGTSGSSYNEQFF

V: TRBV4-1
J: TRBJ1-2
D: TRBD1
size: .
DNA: TGCGCCAGAATTGAATGGGGGAGACAGGGGGATAGCTATGGCTACACCTTC
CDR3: CARIEWGRQGDSYGYTF

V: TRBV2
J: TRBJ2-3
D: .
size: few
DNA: TGTGCCAGCAGTGGGCAGGGACTCGGCACAGATACGCAGTATTTT
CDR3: CASSGQGLGTDTQYF

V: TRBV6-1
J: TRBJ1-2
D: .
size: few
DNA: TGTGCCAGCAACAGGGACGGATCCTTCTATGGCTACACCTTC
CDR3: CASNRDGSFYGYTF

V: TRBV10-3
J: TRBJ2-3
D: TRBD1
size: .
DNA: TGTGCCACGGGACAGAGCACAGATACGCAGTATTTT
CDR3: CATGQSTDTQYF

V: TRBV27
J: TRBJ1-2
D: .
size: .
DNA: TGTGCCAGCAGCCTCGCGGGAGGATGGTATGGCTACACCTTC
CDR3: CASSLAGGWYGYTF

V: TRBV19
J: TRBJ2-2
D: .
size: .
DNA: TGTGCCAGTAGTATAGGAGACAGATTCATAAACACCGGGGAGCTGTTTTTT
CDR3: CASSIGDRFINTGELFF

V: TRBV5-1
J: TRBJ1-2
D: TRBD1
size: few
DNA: TGCGCCAGCAGTTTAGACAGGGGTGAAGTCTATGGCTACACCTTC
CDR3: CASSLDRGEVYGYTF

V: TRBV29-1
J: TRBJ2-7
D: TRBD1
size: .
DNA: TGCAGCGTTGCTTTGGGAAGGGGGCGGACCTACTCGCAGTACTTC
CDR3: CSVALGRGRTYSQYF

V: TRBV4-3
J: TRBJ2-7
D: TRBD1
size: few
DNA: TGCGCCAGCAGCCCCTGGACAGGGATCTACGAGCAGTACTTC
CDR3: CASSPWTGIYEQYF